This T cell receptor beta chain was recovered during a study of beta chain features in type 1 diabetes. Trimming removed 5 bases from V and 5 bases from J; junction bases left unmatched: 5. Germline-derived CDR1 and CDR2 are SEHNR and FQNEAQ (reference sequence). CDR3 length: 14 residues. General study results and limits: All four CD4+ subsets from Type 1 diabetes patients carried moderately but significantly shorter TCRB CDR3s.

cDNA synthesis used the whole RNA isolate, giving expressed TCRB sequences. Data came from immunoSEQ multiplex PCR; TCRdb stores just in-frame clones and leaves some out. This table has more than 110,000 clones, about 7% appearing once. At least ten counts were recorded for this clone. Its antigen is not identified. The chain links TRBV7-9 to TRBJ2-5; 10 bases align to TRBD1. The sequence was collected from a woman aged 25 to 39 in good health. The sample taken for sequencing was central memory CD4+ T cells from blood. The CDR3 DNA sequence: TGTGCCAGCAGCAAACCGGGACAGGGGGAGACCCAGTACTTC. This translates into CASSKPGQGETQYF.